Listed here are 3 T cell receptor beta chains from one sample, sequenced in a study of blood T cell repertoires in COVID-19. Data came from immunoSEQ multiplex PCR; TCRdb stores just in-frame clones and leaves some out. Among 200,000 to 300,000 clones, approximately 88% were seen once, and the ten largest hold 0.95% to 1.5%. The sample consisted of PBMCs or T cells enriched from blood (not recorded which). These TCRs come from a woman between 40 and 50 years old with acute COVID-19.

This clone occurred once. V is TRBV5-1 and J is TRBJ1-1; TRBD1 matches 7 bases. This CDR3 region has 14 residues. V was clipped by 5 bases and J by 1 base; unmatched bases: 5. Per germline, CDR1 SGHRS and CDR2 YFSETQ. CDR3 sequence reads: CASRTGVGNTEAFF. In DNA form, the CDR3 reads TGCGCCAGCAGAACAGGGGTTGGGAACACTGAAGCTTTCTTT.

This sequence joins TRBV5-1 and TRBJ2-6; D is unclear. CDR1 is SGHRS, CDR2 YFSETQ, per germline. The CDR3 runs to 17 residues. Trimming pared 0 bases from V and 0 bases from J, leaving 10 bases between. CDR3 bases: TGCGCCAGCAGCTTGGGTCAGATTAACTCTGGGGCCAACGTCCTGACTTTC. Amino acid sequence: CASSLGQINSGANVLTF. Full variable domain (rest looked up from reference TRBV5-1 and TRBJ2-6): KAGVTQTPRYLIKTRGQQVTLSCSPISGHRSVSWYQQTPGQGLQFLFEYFSETQRNKGNFPGRFSGRQFSNSRSEMNVSTLELGDSALYLCASSLGQINSGANVLTFGAGSRLTVL.

This clone occurred once. The chain links TRBV19 to TRBJ1-4, with 10 nucleotides matching TRBD1. The V and J ends lost 6 bases and 7 bases, in that order; junction bases with no gene match: 14. The CDR3 has 17 amino acids. Germline V gene sequence: CDR1 LNHDA, CDR2 SQIVND (reference sequence). The CDR3: CASSPPGTGAKIEKLFF. Here the CDR3 DNA reads TGTGCCAGTAGCCCTCCGGGGACAGGGGCCAAGATTGAAAAACTGTTTTTT.